The 28 T cell receptor beta chains reported below all come from one sample, sequenced in a study of Tregs in tolerant kidney transplant recipients. Assay used: immunoSEQ multiplex PCR; TCRdb lists only in-frame clones, some missing. Of about 240,000 clones in the sample, about 86% are singletons; the top ten hold approximately 0.69%. The specimen was CD4+ T cells from blood. These receptors all stem from a human donor in good health.

The rearrangement joins TRBV9 to TRBJ2-1, with D perhaps matching TRBD2 (5 bases). With 0 bases removed from V and 9 bases from J, the gap between germline ends came to 7 bases. The germline V gene has CDR1 SGDLS and CDR2 YYNGEE. This CDR3 comprises 12 residues. The CDR3 DNA reads as TGTGCCAGCAGCGTAGCTCGGGGTGAGCAGTTCTTC. It yields the protein CASSVARGEQFF.

The chain combines TRBV11-2 with TRBJ1-3; D is unclear. The CDR3 covers 12 residues. CDR1 is SGHAT, CDR2 FQNNGV, per germline. Trimming cost V 1 base and J 3 bases, with 1 base left between them. CDR3 nucleotide sequence: TGTGCCAGCAGCTTAGTTGGAAACACCATATATTTT. It yields the protein CASSLVGNTIYF.

The chain joins TRBV5-4 to TRBJ1-2, with unresolved D. V shed 0 bases and J shed 4 bases, with 13 bases lying between them. This CDR3 contains 15 residues. The V gene's germline CDR1 is SGHNT and CDR2 YYREEE (reference sequence). The CDR3 loop is CASSLEVRGIYGYTF. The CDR3 nucleotides read TGTGCCAGCAGCTTGGAAGTACGAGGGATCTATGGCTACACCTTC. The variable domain in full, with the rest retrieved from reference TRBV5-4 and TRBJ1-2, is ETGVTQSPTHLIKTRGQQVTLRCSSQSGHNTVSWYQQALGQGPQFIFQYYREEENGRGNFPPRFSGLQFPNYSSELNVNALELDDSALYLCASSLEVRGIYGYTFGSGTRLTVV.

This chain links TRBV25-1 with TRBJ2-3; weak D call: TRBD1 (5 bases). With 0 bases removed from V and 2 bases from J, the gap between germline ends came to 12 bases. The CDR3 sequence is 16 residues long. Germline CDR1 MGHDK, CDR2 SYGVNS. The CDR3 nucleotides are TGTGCCAGCAGTGAATATGGTTCAGGGCACACAGATACGCAGTATTTT. It yields the protein CASSEYGSGHTDTQYF.

V usage is TRBV4-1 and J usage is TRBJ2-2; no reliable D call. The CDR3 consists of 16 residues. Per germline, CDR1 MGHRA and CDR2 YSYEKL. V was cut by 1 base and J by 0 bases, with 9 bases left in between. The CDR3 loop is CASSQGGTANTGELFF. In DNA, the CDR3 is TGCGCCAGCAGCCAAGGGGGAACAGCGAACACCGGGGAGCTGTTTTTT.

The CDR3 reads CAWRTGNYEQYF. The CDR3 bases are TGTGCCTGGCGGACAGGGAACTACGAGCAGTACTTC. This chain links TRBV30 with TRBJ2-7, with 8 bases aligning to TRBD1. J gave up 3 bases and V 5 bases, and 3 bases lay outside the gene matches. Germline V CDR1 and CDR2: GTSNPN, SVGIG (reference sequence). The CDR3 has 12 amino acids.

Details on this clone: Distinct nucleotide sequences in the sample also encode this CDR3. The rearrangement joins TRBV19 to TRBJ2-6; D possibly corresponds to TRBD2 (5 bases). Per the germline V gene, CDR1 is LNHDA and CDR2 is SQIVND (reference sequence). This CDR3 region has 15 residues. V lost 1 base to trimming and J lost 1 base, with 5 bases between them. CDR3 amino acids: CASSIGGSGANVLTF. For the CDR3, the DNA is TGTGCCAGTAGTATAGGAGGGTCTGGGGCCAACGTCCTGACTTTC.

The V call is TRBV2, the J call TRBJ2-3, with 7 bases aligning to TRBD2. J was trimmed by 4 bases and V by 0 bases; bases with no gene match: 4. CDR1 and CDR2 from the germline V gene are SNHLY and FYNNEI. This CDR3 is 15 amino acids long. DNA of the CDR3: TGTGCCAGCAGTGAAGCGGGAGGGCCGCCAGATACGCAGTATTTT. Translation: CASSEAGGPPDTQYF.

The chain links TRBV5-4 to TRBJ2-1, with 8 positions matching TRBD2. Trimming at V came to 2 bases and at J to 2 bases, leaving 3 bases not matched to a gene. CDR3 length: 15 residues. Germline V gives CDR1 SGHNT, CDR2 YYREEE (reference sequence). CDR3 bases: TGTGCCAGCAGCTTCCTAGCGGGCGCCTACAATGAGCAGTTCTTC. Protein sequence: CASSFLAGAYNEQFF.

V and J are TRBV11-2 and TRBJ2-7; D unresolved. V lost 4 bases to trimming and J lost 2 bases, with 12 bases between them. The CDR3 has 14 residues. The V gene's germline CDR1 is SGHAT and CDR2 FQNNGV. The CDR3 loop is CASSSHFPAYEQYF. The CDR3 DNA follows: TGTGCCAGCAGCTCACACTTCCCAGCCTACGAGCAGTACTTC. Combining the CDR3 with reference TRBV11-2 and TRBJ2-7 gives the whole variable domain EAGVAQSPRYKIIEKRQSVAFWCNPISGHATLYWYQQILGQGPKLLIQFQNNGVVDDSQLPKDRFSAERLKGVDSTLKIQPAKLEDSAVYLCASSSHFPAYEQYFGPGTRLTVT.

The chain links TRBV5-6 to TRBJ2-5, with D perhaps matching TRBD2 (5 bases). V was cut by 2 bases and J by 2 bases, with 13 bases left in between. The CDR3 runs 15 residues. Germline CDR1 reads SGHDT; CDR2 reads YYEEEE. The CDR3 spells CASSFRLRRQETQYF. The DNA for the CDR3 is TGTGCCAGCAGCTTCCGTCTTAGGAGGCAAGAGACCCAGTACTTC.

The rearrangement joins TRBV29-1 to TRBJ2-3; 8 bases align to TRBD2. The length of the CDR3 is 15 residues. Germline V gene lookup returns CDR1 SQVTM and CDR2 ANQGSEA. The junction had 10 bases not matched to a gene; V was cut back by 8 bases and J by 0 bases. CDR3 coding DNA: TGCAGCTCGAGTCCGGCTAGCGGGAGCACAGATACGCAGTATTTT. It encodes CSSSPASGSTDTQYF.

There are a few counts of this clone. The chain has TRBV5-1 and TRBJ2-2, with D possibly TRBD1 on 6 matching bases. With 2 bases removed from V and 3 bases from J, the gap between germline ends came to 11 bases. This CDR3 is 15 amino acids long. Looked up from germline, CDR1 is SGHRS and CDR2 is YFSETQ. CDR3 in DNA: TGCGCCAGCAGCTTCATGGGGGCCGACACCGGGGAGCTGTTTTTT. It codes for CASSFMGADTGELFF. The full variable domain, in which reference TRBV5-1 and TRBJ2-2 provide the parts outside the CDR3, is KAGVTQTPRYLIKTRGQQVTLSCSPISGHRSVSWYQQTPGQGLQFLFEYFSETQRNKGNFPGRFSGRQFSNSRSEMNVSTLELGDSALYLCASSFMGADTGELFFGEGSRLTVL.

CDR3 protein: CASSLSLGGFGNTIYF. DNA for the CDR3: TGTGCCAGCAGCTTAAGTCTTGGGGGCTTTGGAAACACCATATATTTT. The rearrangement joins TRBV11-2 to TRBJ1-3; maybe TRBD1 (6 bases). Per the germline V gene, CDR1 is SGHAT and CDR2 is FQNNGV. The CDR3 spans 16 residues. V lost 2 bases and J lost 3, with 14 bases in between.

J is TRBJ2-2 and V is TRBV11-2, with 8 bases that match TRBD2. Trimming removed 6 bases from V and 4 bases from J; junction bases left unmatched: 10. This CDR3 spans 16 amino acids. CDR1 is SGHAT and CDR2 is FQNNGV in the germline V gene. The CDR3 region has the DNA TGTGCCAGCAGTCACGGGGGGGCAGGGCTCACCGGGGAGCTGTTTTTT. Its protein product is CASSHGGAGLTGELFF.

The rearrangement links TRBV7-9 to TRBJ2-1; D is possibly TRBD1 (6 bases). Per germline, CDR1 SEHNR and CDR2 FQNEAQ (reference sequence). The CDR3 has 13 residues. Between the trimmed V and J ends, which lost 5 bases and 15 bases, there was a span of 20 bases. The CDR3, as DNA: TGTGCCAGCAGCGCAACAGGGTCACCGAGGCGGTTCTTC. It is translated as CASSATGSPRRFF.

The V call is TRBV5-3, the J call TRBJ1-5; D not resolved. TRBV5-3 is treated as an ORF (open reading frame) with a function not yet certain. The CDR3 is 13 amino acids. Trimming took 4 bases from V and 2 from J, leaving 7 bases between them. The CDR3 protein is CARSRVGNQPQHF. In nucleotides, the CDR3 is TGTGCCAGAAGCCGGGTCGGCAATCAGCCCCAGCATTTT.

V gene TRBV5-1 combines with J gene TRBJ1-1; TRBD1 is a possible D gene (5 bases). Germline V gene data show CDR1 as SGHRS and CDR2 as YFSETQ. This CDR3 comprises 15 residues. V was cut by 4 bases and J by 0 bases, with 13 bases left in between. CDR3 nucleotide sequence: TGCGCCAGCAGCCCCCGACAGATTATGAACACTGAAGCTTTCTTT. Protein product: CASSPRQIMNTEAFF.

DNA for the CDR3: TGTGCCAGCTCACCTAACCGGGGGCTGGGGACTGAAGCTTTCTTT. It specifies CASSPNRGLGTEAFF. J is TRBJ1-1 and V is TRBV18; weak D call: TRBD1 (6 bases). The CDR3 is 15 amino acids. Germline-derived CDR1 and CDR2 are KGHSH and LQKENI. V was shortened by 3 bases and J by 5 bases, with 16 bases between the two germline ends.

The V gene is TRBV15, the J gene TRBJ1-3, with D unclear. In germline, CDR1 is LNHNV, CDR2 YYDKDF (reference sequence). Between the trimmed V and J ends, which lost 1 base and 6 bases, there was a span of 4 bases. The CDR3 is 12 amino acids. CDR3 sequence (DNA): TGTGCCACCAGCAGAGTTTCAAACACCATATATTTT. Residues: CATSRVSNTIYF.

The chain uses TRBV5-1 and TRBJ2-5, with 9 bases that match TRBD1. The CDR3 length is 16 residues. Germline trimming cut 4 bases from V and 0 bases from J; bases unmatched to any gene: 7. Germline-derived CDR1 and CDR2 are SGHRS and YFSETQ. CDR3 bases: TGCGCCAGCAGCAACCGGGACAGGGTATACCAAGAGACCCAGTACTTC. Protein product: CASSNRDRVYQETQYF.

This chain connects TRBV7-2 to TRBJ2-7; TRBD1 agrees at 7 bases. The ends lost 5 bases at V and 2 bases at J; junction bases unmatched: 6. The CDR3 length is 14 residues. Germline loops: CDR1 SGHTA, CDR2 FQGNSA. CDR3 in DNA: TGTGCCAGCAGCAAAGGGGGCTACGCCTACGAGCAGTACTTC. This encodes CASSKGGYAYEQYF.

The V gene is TRBV6-5, the J gene TRBJ1-5; 8 bases fit TRBD1. The germline V gene has CDR1 MNHEY and CDR2 SVGAGI. The J segment lost 5 bases and the V segment lost 6 bases, leaving 0 bases of the junction unmatched. The CDR3 loop spans 12 amino acids. CDR3 DNA: TGTGCCAGCAGGACAGGGGATCAGCCCCAGCATTTT. This gives the protein CASRTGDQPQHF.

This clone was recorded a few times. This chain joins TRBV6-1 and TRBJ2-7; D is unclear. Germline lookup yields CDR1 MNHNS and CDR2 SASEGT. This CDR3 is built from 13 residues. Trimming left V 3 bases short and J 2 bases short, with 8 bases between. CDR3 amino acids: CASSEAKPYEQYF. Written as DNA, the CDR3 is TGTGCCAGCAGTGAGGCGAAGCCCTACGAGCAGTACTTC.

This clone showed up just a few times. The genes are TRBV5-1 and TRBJ2-5; the match to TRBD2 covers 12 bases. The CDR3 runs to 15 residues. V was pared by 4 bases and J by 5 bases, with 6 bases of the junction left unmatched. Germline values: CDR1 SGHRS, CDR2 YFSETQ. CDR3 nucleotide sequence: TGCGCCAGCAGCCGGACTAGCGGGGCTCGCGAGACCCAGTACTTC. Amino acid sequence: CASSRTSGARETQYF. Full variable domain (rest looked up from reference TRBV5-1 and TRBJ2-5): KAGVTQTPRYLIKTRGQQVTLSCSPISGHRSVSWYQQTPGQGLQFLFEYFSETQRNKGNFPGRFSGRQFSNSRSEMNVSTLELGDSALYLCASSRTSGARETQYFGPGTRLLVL.

The DNA for the CDR3 is TGTGCCAGCAGCTCACAGGACAGGTTCTCTGGAAACACCATATATTTT. Amino acids: CASSSQDRFSGNTIYF. V and J are TRBV21-1 and TRBJ1-3; no check of the table's D call, TRBD1, against the DNA was made. TRBV21-1 represents a pseudogene. The CDR3 totals 16 residues.

The genes are TRBV29-1 and TRBJ1-1; D unresolved. V lost 3 bases and J 0 bases, leaving 8 bases between the germline ends. The CDR3 totals 13 residues. Germline lookup yields CDR1 SQVTM and CDR2 ANQGSEA. CDR3: CSVDKGLNTEAFF. The CDR3 DNA reads TGCAGCGTTGATAAGGGTCTGAACACTGAAGCTTTCTTT.

The rearrangement uses TRBV18 and TRBJ2-5; TRBD1 matches at 8 bases. V shed 3 bases and J 7 bases; nucleotides not matched to a gene: 7. Germline V gene data show CDR1 as KGHSH and CDR2 as LQKENI. The CDR3 is 14 amino acids. DNA of the CDR3: TGTGCCAGCTCACCGACGGACAGGGTGGGGACCCAGTACTTC. The encoded protein is CASSPTDRVGTQYF.